These T cell receptor beta chains were read from a single sample in a study of blood T cell repertoires in COVID-19. Profiling relied on immunoSEQ multiplex PCR, and the TCRdb table lists in-frame clones only, not all of them. The sample has fewer than 300,000 clones; about 85% are singletons. Sequencing was done on a sample of peripheral blood. These receptors were obtained from a human donor with COVID-19, enrolled during active disease. The donor label of this sample is uncertain. CDR3s include the opening cysteine and the closing phenylalanine or tryptophan. A D gene is named only where the DNA matches it firmly. The size entry is marked missing in some rows and otherwise reads once, few, many or a size class.

NA	TRBJ1-2	TRBV7-2	TRBD1	CASSLRDRVGYTF	TGTGCCAGCAGCTTACGGGACAGGGTTGGCTACACCTTC
NA	TRBJ1-1	TRBV6-6	NA	CASSSSGRAVAEAFF	TGTGCCAGCAGTTCATCGGGCAGGGCCGTCGCTGAAGCTTTCTTT
NA	TRBJ2-1	TRBV7-9	TRBD2	CASSPQRGDSYNEQFF	TGTGCCAGCAGCCCGCAGCGGGGCGACTCCTACAATGAGCAGTTCTTC
NA	TRBJ1-1	TRBV7-3	NA	CASSRDSNTEAFF	TGTGCCAGCAGCCGGGACTCGAACACTGAAGCTTTCTTT
NA	TRBJ2-2	TRBV5-1	NA	CASSSETGGSNTGELFF	TGCGCCAGCAGCTCTGAAACCGGAGGGAGCAACACCGGGGAGCTGTTTTTT
NA	TRBJ2-1	TRBV6-2/TRBV6-3	NA	CASSYNPSLLARYNEQFF	TGTGCCAGCAGTTACAACCCCTCACTACTAGCACGGTACAATGAGCAGTTCTTC
NA	TRBJ1-6	TRBV4-1	NA	CASSQESGNNSPLHF	TGCGCCAGCAGCCAAGAATCCGGGAATAATTCACCCCTCCACTTT
NA	TRBJ1-1	TRBV28	TRBD1	CASSRAGGGNEAFF	TGTGCCAGCAGCAGAGCAGGGGGTGGTAATGAAGCTTTCTTT
NA	TRBJ1-5	TRBV24-1	NA	CATSDFSLNQPQHF	TGTGCCACCAGTGATTTTAGTTTAAATCAGCCCCAGCATTTT
NA	TRBJ1-5	TRBV6-2/TRBV6-3	NA	CASSQPTRGSNQPQHF	TGTGCCAGCAGTCAACCTACCCGGGGGAGCAATCAGCCCCAGCATTTT
NA	TRBJ1-4	TRBV7-2	NA	CASSLDRNEKLFF	TGTGCCAGCAGCTTAGACAGGAATGAAAAACTGTTTTTT
NA	TRBJ1-6	TRBV2	NA	CASSGRGRYNSPLHF	TGTGCCAGCAGTGGCCGGGGTAGATATAATTCACCCCTCCACTTT
once	TRBJ1-4	TRBV10-2	NA	CASIPSTGPNEKLFF	TGCGCCAGCATCCCCTCAACAGGGCCTAATGAAAAACTGTTTTTT
NA	TRBJ2-3	TRBV27	NA	CASSPSTDTQYF	TGTGCCAGCAGTCCTTCCACAGATACGCAGTATTTT
NA	TRBJ2-3	TRBV28	NA	CASRKIPAADTQYF	TGTGCCAGCAGAAAGATTCCCGCGGCAGATACGCAGTATTTT
NA	TRBJ2-3	TRBV9	NA	CASSVRRDNADTQYF	TGTGCCAGCAGCGTACGCCGGGACAACGCAGATACGCAGTATTTT
NA	TRBJ1-2	TRBV19	NA	CASSIDRPDRRGGYTF	TGTGCCAGTAGTATAGATCGCCCCGACAGACGTGGAGGCTACACCTTC
NA	TRBJ2-7	TRBV19	TRBD2	CASSMGLAVYTYEQYF	TGTGCCAGTAGTATGGGGCTAGCGGTTTACACCTACGAGCAGTACTTC
NA	TRBJ2-1	TRBV5-4	NA	CASSRERNSYNEQFF	TGTGCCAGCAGCAGGGAGCGGAACTCCTACAATGAGCAGTTCTTC
NA	TRBJ2-3	TRBV4-1	NA	CASSQLGDTQYF	TGCGCCAGCAGCCAGCTAGGTGATACGCAGTATTTT
NA	TRBJ2-2	TRBV7-2	TRBD2	CASSSRSGTGGELFF	TGTGCCAGCAGCTCCCGTAGCGGGACGGGCGGGGAGCTGTTTTTT
NA	TRBJ1-4	TRBV5-4	TRBD1	CASSRRQGANEKLFF	TGTGCCAGCAGCCGCCGACAGGGAGCTAATGAAAAACTGTTTTTT
NA	TRBJ2-1	TRBV19	NA	CASSIEATNSYNEQFF	TGTGCCAGTAGTATTGAGGCGACCAACTCCTACAATGAGCAGTTCTTC
NA	TRBJ2-3	TRBV10-3	TRBD2	CAISESGRGAGAADTQYF	TGTGCCATCAGTGAGTCGGGGAGGGGCGCGGGAGCCGCAGATACGCAGTATTTT
NA	TRBJ2-7	TRBV10-3	NA	CAISEFEGDEQYF	TGTGCCATCAGTGAGTTTGAGGGTGACGAGCAGTACTTC
NA	TRBJ2-7	TRBV3-1/TRBV3-2	TRBD2	CASSQVTSGPYEQYF	TGTGCCAGCAGCCAAGTAACTAGCGGTCCCTACGAGCAGTACTTC
NA	TRBJ1-1	TRBV20-1	NA	CSATTAEAFF	TGCAGTGCTACCACAGCTGAAGCTTTCTTT
NA	TRBJ1-1	TRBV28	NA	CASSPGGNTEAFF	TGTGCCAGCAGTCCCGGGGGGAACACTGAAGCTTTCTTT
NA	TRBJ1-4	TRBV6-5	TRBD1	CASRDTGATNEKLFF	TGTGCCAGCAGGGATACAGGGGCAACTAATGAAAAACTGTTTTTT
NA	TRBJ2-3	TRBV16	TRBD2	CASSHLSSGSMTDTQYF	TGTGCCAGCAGCCATTTGTCTAGCGGGAGTATGACAGATACGCAGTATTTT
NA	TRBJ1-1	TRBV29-1	NA	CSVETGNTEAFF	TGCAGCGTTGAAACAGGGAACACTGAAGCTTTCTTT
NA	TRBJ2-1	TRBV27	NA	CASSLPRTGYNEQFF	TGTGCCAGCAGTTTACCACGGACGGGGTACAATGAGCAGTTCTTC
NA	TRBJ1-3	TRBV19	NA	CASSMTYGNTIYF	TGTGCCAGTAGTATGACTTATGGAAACACCATATATTTT
NA	TRBJ2-7	TRBV9	TRBD1	CASSPADRGWDEQYF	TGTGCCAGCAGCCCTGCGGACAGGGGGTGGGACGAGCAGTACTTC
NA	TRBJ2-3	TRBV9	NA	CASSLSGRRDTQYF	TGTGCCAGCAGTCTTAGCGGCAGAAGAGATACGCAGTATTTT
NA	TRBJ1-5	TRBV28	TRBD1	CASSSDRGGYQPQHF	TGTGCCAGCAGTTCAGACAGGGGAGGATATCAGCCCCAGCATTTT
NA	TRBJ2-7	TRBV7-9	NA	CASSSPPPVQGKSYEQYF	TGTGCCAGCAGCTCCCCCCCTCCTGTGCAGGGGAAGAGTTACGAGCAGTACTTC
NA	TRBJ1-5	TRBV2	TRBD1	CASSDGQGSNQPQHF	TGTGCCAGCAGCGACGGACAGGGAAGTAATCAGCCCCAGCATTTT
NA	TRBJ1-1	TRBV19	NA	CASKSRGGLNTEAFF	TGTGCCAGTAAGAGTAGGGGCGGTTTGAACACTGAAGCTTTCTTT
NA	TRBJ1-5	TRBV6-5	TRBD1	CASRPGQYDQPQHF	TGTGCCAGCAGGCCGGGACAGTATGATCAGCCCCAGCATTTT
NA	TRBJ1-5	TRBV23-1	TRBD1	CASSHWDRARNQPQHF	TGCGCCAGCAGTCATTGGGACAGGGCACGCAATCAGCCCCAGCATTTT